One and the same sample provided the 4 T cell receptor beta chains below, sequenced in a study of T cells in localized non-small cell lung cancer. Profiling relied on immunoSEQ multiplex PCR, and the TCRdb table lists in-frame clones only, not all of them. This sample has 2,800 or so clones, with 25% to 30% found just once. The source was lung tumor tissue, collected before any cancer treatment. These receptors were obtained from a woman aged 35-70 years with stage III lung adenocarcinoma.

The J gene is TRBJ2-2, the V gene TRBV11-3; TRBD1 matches 8 bases. Trimming removed 4 bases from V and 5 bases from J; junction bases left unmatched: 9. Germline CDR1 SGHNT, CDR2 YENEEA. The CDR3 length is 16 residues. CDR3 residues: CASSWGQGAGTGELFF. The CDR3 nucleotides read TGTGCCAGCAGCTGGGGCCAGGGGGCTGGTACCGGGGAGCTGTTTTTT.

This clone is medium-sized (0.01 to 0.1%) in the sample. J is TRBJ1-5 and V is TRBV4-1; the D is unclear. CDR1 and CDR2 (germline): MGHRA, YSYEKL. The germline V and J ends were trimmed by 0 bases and 7 bases, with 7 bases remaining between them. There are 13 residues in the CDR3. The CDR3 spells CASSQEPDQPQHF. CDR3 bases: TGCGCCAGCAGCCAAGAACCGGACCAGCCCCAGCATTTT.

This clone appeared a few times. This sequence joins TRBV11-3 and TRBJ2-3; weak D call: TRBD2 (5 bases). Germline CDR1 is SGHNT and CDR2 is YENEEA. V was shortened by 6 bases and J by 3 bases, with 13 bases between the two germline ends. The CDR3 spans 14 residues. CDR3 bases: TGTGCCAGCAGACCTACTTTAGCGACAGATACGCAGTATTTT. Residues: CASRPTLATDTQYF.

The CDR3 nucleotides read TGTGCCACCAGCTCCCGCCTAGCGGTGGCGGGCGGGGAGCTGTTTTTT. Its protein product is CATSSRLAVAGGELFF. The V gene is TRBV15, the J gene TRBJ2-2; 7 nucleotides agree with TRBD2. The CDR3 loop spans 16 amino acids. CDR1 and CDR2 from the germline V gene are LNHNV and YYDKDF (reference sequence). V lost 5 bases to trimming and J lost 7 bases; unmatched junction nucleotides: 13.